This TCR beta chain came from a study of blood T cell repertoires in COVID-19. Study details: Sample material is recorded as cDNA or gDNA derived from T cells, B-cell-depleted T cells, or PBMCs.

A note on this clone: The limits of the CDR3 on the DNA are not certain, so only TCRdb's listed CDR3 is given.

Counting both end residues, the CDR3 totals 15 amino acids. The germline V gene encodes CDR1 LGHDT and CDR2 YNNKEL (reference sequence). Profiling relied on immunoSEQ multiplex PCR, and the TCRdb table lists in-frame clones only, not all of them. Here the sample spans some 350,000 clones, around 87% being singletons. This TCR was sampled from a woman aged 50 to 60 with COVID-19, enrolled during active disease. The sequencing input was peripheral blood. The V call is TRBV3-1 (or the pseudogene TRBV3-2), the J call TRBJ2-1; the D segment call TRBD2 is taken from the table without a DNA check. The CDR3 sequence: CASSQGTSVFGWGIF.